One and the same sample provided the 25 T cell receptor beta chains below, sequenced in a study of blood T cell repertoires in COVID-19. Clones were read by immunoSEQ multiplex PCR, and TCRdb kept only the in-frame ones, dropping some. The data show about 110,000 clones, approximately 69% seen once. Sequencing was carried out using peripheral blood. Receptors originate from a man older than 75 with acute or convalescent COVID-19.

About this clone itself: This same CDR3 is encoded by further DNA sequences in the sample. V and J are TRBV28 and TRBJ2-7, with 8 positions matching TRBD1. CDR3 size: 12 residues. J was trimmed by 6 bases and V by 6 bases; bases with no gene match: 4. Germline V CDR1 and CDR2: MDHEN, SYDVKM. The CDR3 DNA follows: TGTGCCAGCAGGACGGACAGGGTCGAGCAGTACTTC. It yields the protein CASRTDRVEQYF.

The J gene is TRBJ2-2, the V gene TRBV6-5; possible D gene TRBD1, 6 bases. Germline V CDR1 and CDR2: MNHEY, SVGAGI. CDR3 length equals 14 residues. The V and J ends lost 5 bases and 7 bases respectively, with 14 bases between them. CDR3 loop: CASSRSQGIGELFF. CDR3 coding DNA: TGTGCCAGCAGTAGGAGCCAGGGGATCGGGGAGCTGTTTTTT.

This clone is a singleton in its sample. V gene TRBV6-5 combines with J gene TRBJ2-7; D possibly corresponds to TRBD2 (5 bases). The germline V gene has CDR1 MNHEY and CDR2 SVGAGI. The CDR3 extends over 16 amino acids. V was shortened by 2 bases and J by 5 bases, with 19 bases between the two germline ends. CDR3 nucleotide sequence: TGTGCCAGCAGTTACGTTAGGGATCTAGGAGGCAACGAGCAGTACTTC. This codes for CASSYVRDLGGNEQYF.

The chain is built from TRBV11-2 and TRBJ1-3; perhaps TRBD1 as D (6 bases). The CDR3 totals 15 residues. Germline V gene sequence: CDR1 SGHAT, CDR2 FQNNGV. Between the trimmed V and J ends, which lost 4 bases and 2 bases, there was a span of 12 bases. Written as DNA, the CDR3 is TGTGCCAGCAGCTCGCTCGACAGGCCTGGAAACACCATATATTTT. Residues: CASSSLDRPGNTIYF.

The chain recombines TRBV4-2 with TRBJ2-6, with D possibly being TRBD1 (8 bases). Looked up from germline, CDR1 is LGHNA and CDR2 is YNFKEQ. V lost 1 base and J 1 base, leaving 14 bases between the germline ends. The length of the CDR3 is 18 residues. In DNA form, the CDR3 reads TGTGCCAGCAGCCAAGGAATACAGGGGGGGTCTGGGGCCAACGTCCTGACTTTC. Translating gives CASSQGIQGGSGANVLTF.

This clone was counted a few times. The chain has TRBV9 and TRBJ2-1; D perhaps matches TRBD2 (5 bases). CDR1 is SGDLS and CDR2 is YYNGEE in the germline V gene. Trimming shortened V by 3 bases and J by 5 bases, and 15 bases separated the two germline ends. The CDR3 has 15 residues. CDR3 in amino acids: CASSAFGLPHNEQFF. Written as DNA, the CDR3 is TGTGCCAGCAGCGCCTTTGGACTGCCCCACAATGAGCAGTTCTTC. The entire variable domain, with the rest obtained from reference TRBV9 and TRBJ2-1, is as follows: DSGVTQTPKHLITATGQRVTLRCSPRSGDLSVYWYQQSLDQGLQFLIQYYNGEERAKGNILERFSAQQFPDLHSELNLSSLELGDSALYFCASSAFGLPHNEQFFGPGTRLTVL.

CDR3 nucleotide sequence: TGTGCCAGCCGCTCAAGCGACACCGGGGAGCTGTTTTTT. Protein: CASRSSDTGELFF. This sequence joins TRBV27 and TRBJ2-2; D remains unclear. The CDR3 spans 13 residues. The germline CDR1 and CDR2 sequences are MNHEY and SMNVEV (reference sequence). V shed 8 bases and J shed 3 bases, with 10 bases lying between them.

This clone was counted between two and nine times. This chain links TRBV14 with TRBJ1-5; 9 bases map to TRBD1. This CDR3 region has 12 residues. V shed 2 bases, J shed 12 bases, and the junction held 2 bases outside the gene matches. Germline V gene lookup returns CDR1 SGHDN and CDR2 FVKESK. The CDR3 sequence: CASSQTGGLQHF. In DNA form, the CDR3 reads TGTGCCAGCAGCCAAACAGGGGGCCTCCAGCATTTT. Filled out from reference TRBV14 and TRBJ1-5, the complete variable domain reads EAGVTQFPSHSVIEKGQTVTLRCDPISGHDNLYWYRRVMGKEIKFLLHFVKESKQDESGMPNNRFLAERTGGTYSTLKVQPAELEDSGVYFCASSQTGGLQHFGDGTRLSIL.

This chain joins TRBV6-2 or TRBV6-3 and TRBJ2-1; TRBD2 matches at 10 bases. This CDR3 is 15 amino acids long. The junction had 7 bases not matched to a gene; V was cut back by 2 bases and J by 9 bases. Germline loops: CDR1 MNHEY, CDR2 SVGEGT. The CDR3 DNA follows: TGTGCCAGCAGTTACCGGGCTAGCGGGAGATCTGAGCAGTTCTTC. Its protein is CASSYRASGRSEQFF.

This chain uses TRBV5-1 with TRBJ2-3; D gene uncertain. V was trimmed by 2 bases and J by 6 bases, leaving 13 bases between them. Germline V gene data show CDR1 as SGHRS and CDR2 as YFSETQ. The CDR3 spans 14 residues. Here the CDR3 DNA reads TGCGCCAGCAGCTTAGGAGTCGGCCGGGATACGCAGTATTTT. Translating it yields CASSLGVGRDTQYF.

This clone showed up many times. The chain carries TRBV4-3 and TRBJ1-1; D gene ambiguous. Germline V gives CDR1 LGHNA, CDR2 YSLEER. Trimming removed 0 bases from V and 6 bases from J, with 11 bases in between. This CDR3 comprises 14 residues. In DNA, the CDR3 is TGCGCCAGCAGCCAAGATCGGGAGATTTCTGAAGCTTTCTTT. Translation gives CASSQDREISEAFF.

The chain links TRBV24-1 to TRBJ2-1; 8 bases fit TRBD2. The J segment lost 5 bases and the V segment lost 7 bases, leaving 6 bases of the junction unmatched. Germline CDR1 KGHDR, CDR2 SFDVKD. This CDR3 is 14 amino acids long. CDR3 in DNA: TGTGCCACCAGGCCGGGGGGGGTAAACAATGAGCAGTTCTTC. Its protein product is CATRPGGVNNEQFF.

This clone occurred a few times. J is TRBJ1-2 and V is TRBV29-1, with 9 bases lining up with TRBD1. The V gene's germline CDR1 is SQVTM and CDR2 ANQGSEA. Trimming removed 6 bases from V and 6 bases from J; junction bases left unmatched: 14. The CDR3 runs 15 residues. The DNA of the CDR3 is TGCAGCGTCCAGCGGGACAGGGCACAGCTGGATGGCTACACCTTC. This gives the protein CSVQRDRAQLDGYTF.

This clone was counted only a few times. CDR3 nucleotide sequence: TGTGCCAGCAGGGGAGACTATGGCTACACCTTC. Amino acids: CASRGDYGYTF. The chain joins TRBV9 to TRBJ1-2; D unresolved. The length of the CDR3 is 11 residues. In germline, CDR1 is SGDLS, CDR2 YYNGEE. The germline V and J ends were trimmed by 5 bases and 3 bases, with 5 bases remaining between them.

The CDR3: CATSDYDSYEQYF. CDR3 DNA sequence: TGTGCCACCAGTGACTACGACTCCTACGAGCAGTACTTC. The V call is TRBV24-1, the J call TRBJ2-7; D is unresolved. The CDR3 runs 13 residues. The germline V gene has CDR1 KGHDR and CDR2 SFDVKD. Trimming pared 4 bases from V and 0 bases from J, leaving 6 bases between.

The chain employs TRBV7-9 and TRBJ1-2, with 11 bases lining up with TRBD1. The CDR3 sequence is 14 residues long. Germline assignment: CDR1 SEHNR and CDR2 FQNEAQ (reference sequence). Trimming cost V 1 base and J 10 bases; bases outside gene matches: 5. The CDR3, as DNA: TGTGCCAGCAGCTTAGTTCGGGACAGGGGGGACTACACCTTC. Protein sequence: CASSLVRDRGDYTF.

This chain links TRBV28 with TRBJ1-2, with 7 bases aligning to TRBD1. CDR1 and CDR2 from the germline V gene are MDHEN and SYDVKM. V lost 4 bases to trimming and J lost 6 bases; unmatched junction nucleotides: 5. The CDR3 covers 13 residues. The chain's CDR3 is CASSSTGDHGYTF. CDR3 nucleotides: TGTGCCAGCAGTTCAACAGGGGACCATGGCTACACCTTC.

The rearrangement joins TRBV13 to TRBJ2-2; the match to TRBD2 covers 12 bases. Germline V lookup: CDR1 PRHDT, CDR2 FYEKMQ (reference sequence). The CDR3 spans 16 residues. The V and J ends lost 5 bases and 4 bases, in that order; junction bases with no gene match: 5. This CDR3 reads CASSRLAGEFTGELFF. The CDR3 DNA reads as TGTGCCAGCAGCCGACTAGCGGGAGAATTCACCGGGGAGCTGTTTTTT.

This clone is a singleton in its sample. V usage is TRBV29-1 and J usage is TRBJ2-3; perhaps TRBD1 as D (5 bases). CDR3 length: 15 amino acids. CDR1 and CDR2 from the germline V gene are SQVTM and ANQGSEA. V dropped 1 base and J dropped 1 base, with 12 bases sitting between them. The CDR3 bases are TGCAGCGTTGAAGGGTTGAAAGGGGGCACAGATACGCAGTATTTT. Translation gives CSVEGLKGGTDTQYF.

The chain carries TRBV2 and TRBJ2-3; D possibly corresponds to TRBD1 (6 bases). The CDR3 is 15 residues long. Per germline, CDR1 SNHLY and CDR2 FYNNEI. The V end lost 3 bases, the J end lost 0 bases, and 10 bases lay between the germline ends. The CDR3 spells CASSDGGYSTDTQYF. CDR3 nucleotides: TGTGCCAGCAGTGATGGGGGCTACAGCACAGATACGCAGTATTTT.

V usage is TRBV4-1 and J usage is TRBJ2-3; 9 nucleotides align to TRBD2. V lost 0 bases to trimming and J lost 2 bases; unmatched junction nucleotides: 6. This CDR3 has 17 residues. Germline V CDR1 and CDR2: MGHRA, YSYEKL. As DNA, the CDR3 is TGCGCCAGCAGCCAAGATGTTCTAGCGGGATTCACAGATACGCAGTATTTT. This translates into CASSQDVLAGFTDTQYF.

The chain joins TRBV2 to TRBJ1-1; weak D call: TRBD1 (6 bases). The CDR3 covers 13 residues. Germline V gives CDR1 SNHLY, CDR2 FYNNEI. V was cut by 6 bases and J by 8 bases, with 16 bases left in between. DNA of the CDR3: TGTGCCAGCAGAGGGGGTTTGGTGGGAGAAGCTTTCTTT. Its protein is CASRGGLVGEAFF.

The V and J genes are TRBV7-9 and TRBJ1-2; 9 positions match TRBD1. With V trimmed by 5 bases and J by 4 bases, 11 bases remained unmatched. The V gene's germline CDR1 is SEHNR and CDR2 FQNEAQ (reference sequence). CDR3 size: 16 residues. CDR3 residues: CASSPPPGQGGYGYTF. The CDR3 bases are TGTGCCAGCAGCCCGCCGCCGGGACAGGGCGGCTATGGCTACACCTTC.

J is TRBJ2-5 and V is TRBV5-1; 8 nucleotides match TRBD2. J gave up 1 base and V 7 bases, and 6 bases lay outside the gene matches. This CDR3 has 14 residues. Germline-derived CDR1 and CDR2 are SGHRS and YFSETQ. CDR3 nucleotides: TGCGCCAGCTGCCGGACTAGCATCCAAGAGACCCAGTACTTC. Its protein product is CASCRTSIQETQYF.

V usage is TRBV18 and J usage is TRBJ2-7; TRBD2 matches at 12 bases. The germline V gene encodes CDR1 KGHSH and CDR2 LQKENI. Trimming removed 3 bases from V and 5 bases from J; junction bases left unmatched: 5. This CDR3 is 15 amino acids long. CDR3 sequence: CASSPRPSGRDEQYF. CDR3 bases: TGTGCCAGCTCACCGCGTCCTAGCGGGAGGGACGAGCAGTACTTC.